The rows below give T cell receptor beta chains drawn from one sample of a study of blood T cell repertoires in COVID-19. The data were produced by immunoSEQ multiplex PCR, yet TCRdb's version contains in-frame clones alone and is incomplete. The profile shows about 310,000 clones, roughly nine tenths of them singletons. Material: peripheral blood. The receptors here all came from a woman in her 30s with COVID-19, enrolled during active disease. The conserved cysteine and the conserved F or W are not part of the CDR3 here. The order of the fields is V gene, D gene, J gene, CDR3 protein. The D gene is left open where the match is weak.

>TRBV2|NA|TRBJ1-4
ASSPQGFANEKLF
>TRBV18|NA|TRBJ2-5
ASSPSGQETQY
>TRBV7-9|NA|TRBJ2-2
ASSPRGSENTGELF
>TRBV5-1|NA|TRBJ2-7
ASSSTGFSYEQY
>TRBV10-2|TRBD1|TRBJ2-2
ASRGQGANTGELF
>TRBV5-1|NA|TRBJ2-2
ASSLVQVTGELF
>TRBV7-8|TRBD1|TRBJ1-2
ASSLRDRGSNYGYT
>TRBV27|NA|TRBJ1-3
ASSRRSSGNTIY
>TRBV18|TRBD2|TRBJ2-1
ASSPQGKAGGFEQF
>TRBV12-5|TRBD2|TRBJ2-5
ASGRKREGMLQETQY
>TRBV5-1|NA|TRBJ2-3
ASSLAEGITQY
>TRBV27|TRBD1|TRBJ2-1
ASSLVVGTGINEQF
>TRBV5-4|NA|TRBJ2-5
ASSYNQGLQETQY
>TRBV6-5|TRBD1|TRBJ1-5
ASSSDRTQPQH
>TRBV7-3|TRBD1|TRBJ1-1
ASSSGQGTAEAF
>TRBV7-8|TRBD2|TRBJ2-3
ASSSTLAGVDTQY
>TRBV4-2|NA|TRBJ1-2
ASSQSPTDRAGYT
>TRBV5-1|NA|TRBJ1-5
ASSLDSGVQPQH
>TRBV5-4|TRBD2|TRBJ2-1
ASSYGLAGDNEQF
>TRBV19|TRBD1|TRBJ1-2
ASSMKGQGLRGYT
>TRBV7-2|NA|TRBJ2-2
ASSLTGSAGELF
>TRBV7-6|TRBD1|TRBJ1-1
ASSPLGQVNTEAF
>TRBV5-8|NA|TRBJ2-4
ASSSGDIQY
>TRBV11-3|TRBD2|TRBJ2-2
ASSLEGLAGTGELF
>TRBV30|TRBD2|TRBJ2-1
AWSLAGVGYNEQF
>TRBV5-1|TRBD1|TRBJ1-2
ASSESGGKGYT
>TRBV19|TRBD1|TRBJ1-4
ASSPRTGRYEKLF
>TRBV6-5|TRBD2|TRBJ2-3
ASSQSGRATDTQY
>TRBV3-1/TRBV3-2|NA|TRBJ1-1
ASSQGGTPTEAF
>TRBV9|TRBD1|TRBJ1-6
ASSTGTGYNSPLH
>TRBV15|NA|TRBJ2-1
ATSSPTVSSYNEQF
>TRBV2|NA|TRBJ2-7
ASSQGTSTSYEQY
>TRBV19|TRBD2|TRBJ2-1
ASSILRPLEGGDYEQF
>TRBV28|NA|TRBJ2-1
ASSFRGGKFTNEQF
>TRBV6-1|NA|TRBJ2-7
ASSEADLLTLQPHYEQY
>TRBV5-8|TRBD2|TRBJ2-3
ASSLGRASGTTDTQY
>TRBV24-1|TRBD1|TRBJ1-2
ATSAPGTGGGYT
>TRBV1|NA|TRBJ1-6
TSSHQDRGREGNSPLH
>TRBV5-1|TRBD1|TRBJ1-1
ASRIQGGLLNTEAF
>TRBV15|NA|TRBJ2-2
ATSPRSHPNTGELF